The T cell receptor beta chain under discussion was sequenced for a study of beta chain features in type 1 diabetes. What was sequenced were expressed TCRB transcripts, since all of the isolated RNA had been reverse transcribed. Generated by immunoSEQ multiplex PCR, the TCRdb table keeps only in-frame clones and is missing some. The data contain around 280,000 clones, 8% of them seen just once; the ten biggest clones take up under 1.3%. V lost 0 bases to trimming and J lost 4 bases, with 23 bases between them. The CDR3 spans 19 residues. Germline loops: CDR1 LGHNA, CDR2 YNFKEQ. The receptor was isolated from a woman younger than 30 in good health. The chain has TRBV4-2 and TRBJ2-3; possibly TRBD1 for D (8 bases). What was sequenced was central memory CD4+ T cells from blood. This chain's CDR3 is CASSQDPSHTGGGPDTQYF. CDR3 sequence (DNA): TGTGCCAGCAGCCAAGATCCCTCCCACACAGGGGGGGGCCCAGATACGCAGTATTTT.